A single sample gave rise to the 14 T cell receptor beta chains below, sequenced in a study of cytomegalovirus exposure and HLA in healthy donors. 13 Jbeta primers and 60 Vbeta primers were used for the PCR. Clones were read by immunoSEQ multiplex PCR, and TCRdb kept only the in-frame ones, dropping some. This table holds around 170,000 clones, 75% to 90% found once. The sequenced material came from PBMCs. Receptors were obtained from a woman in her forties or fifties in good health and CMV-seropositive.

The chain uses TRBV2 and TRBJ2-1; 11 bases fit TRBD2. The trim removed 4 bases at V and 0 bases at J, leaving 8 bases unmatched. CDR3 length: 18 residues. Germline lookup yields CDR1 SNHLY and CDR2 FYNNEI. The CDR3 sequence is CASSGLAGGQSSYNEQFF. The CDR3 DNA follows: TGTGCCAGCAGTGGTCTAGCGGGGGGCCAAAGCTCCTACAATGAGCAGTTCTTC.

The J gene is TRBJ1-5, the V gene TRBV18, with 7 bases lining up with TRBD1. The junction had 3 bases not matched to a gene; V was cut back by 3 bases and J by 7 bases. The CDR3 is 13 residues long. Germline V gives CDR1 KGHSH, CDR2 LQKENI. The CDR3 coding sequence is TGTGCCAGCTCACCGACAGGGACCCAGCCCCAGCATTTT. Amino acid sequence: CASSPTGTQPQHF.

This chain uses TRBV7-9 with TRBJ2-7; 7 nucleotides match TRBD1. V shed 5 bases and J 11 bases; nucleotides not matched to a gene: 9. CDR3 length: 12 amino acids. Germline CDR1 is SEHNR and CDR2 is FQNEAQ (reference sequence). Here the CDR3 reads CASSHGQDRKYF. Here the CDR3 DNA reads TGTGCCAGCAGCCACGGACAGGACCGAAAGTACTTC.

V usage is TRBV14 and J usage is TRBJ1-6; weak D call: TRBD1 (6 bases). CDR1 and CDR2 (germline): SGHDN, FVKESK. The V gene lost 6 bases and the J gene lost 7 bases, with 7 bases spanning the gap. The CDR3 is 12 residues long. The CDR3 protein is CASRQGNSPLHF. The CDR3 nucleotides read TGTGCCAGCAGACAGGGAAATTCACCCCTCCACTTT.

The chain couples TRBV5-1 to TRBJ1-2; weak D call: TRBD1 (5 bases). V lost 5 bases and J 4 bases, leaving 9 bases between the germline ends. Germline CDR1 SGHRS, CDR2 YFSETQ. The CDR3 covers 12 residues. The CDR3 region is CASRPDSYGYTF. The CDR3 coding sequence is TGCGCCAGCAGGCCCGACAGCTATGGCTACACCTTC.

As concerns this clone: One junction end disagrees with the germline gene, perhaps due to a read error. Different DNA sequences within this sample yield the same CDR3. The V gene is TRBV28, the J gene TRBJ1-4; D unresolved. The germline gives CDR1 MDHEN, CDR2 SYDVKM. The CDR3 has 14 amino acids. The CDR3 is CASSYGGVSEKLFF. The CDR3 bases are TGTGCCAGCAGTTATGGAGGAGTTAGTGAAAAGCTGTTTTTT.

The chain has TRBV6-6 and TRBJ2-5; weak D call: TRBD2 (6 bases). The V end was cut by 7 bases, the J end by 5 bases, with 14 bases between. Per germline, CDR1 MNHNY and CDR2 SVGAGI (reference sequence). CDR3 length equals 13 residues. The CDR3 reads CASKWAGLETQYF. The CDR3 bases are TGTGCCAGCAAATGGGCGGGGCTGGAGACCCAGTACTTC.

This clone has just a few counts. The rearrangement links TRBV5-6 to TRBJ1-2; 10 bases match TRBD1. The germline V gene has CDR1 SGHDT and CDR2 YYEEEE. V dropped 0 bases and J dropped 8; count of bases not matched to a gene: 4. This CDR3 is 14 amino acids long. As DNA, the CDR3 is TGTGCCAGCAGCTTGGGACAGGGGGCGCGAGGCTACACCTTC. Translation: CASSLGQGARGYTF.

This clone appeared a single time. The V gene is TRBV28, the J gene TRBJ2-7, with 10 bases fitting TRBD1. Germline V gene sequence: CDR1 MDHEN, CDR2 SYDVKM. CDR3 size: 13 residues. V shed 2 bases, J shed 7 bases, and the junction held 2 bases outside the gene matches. CDR3 protein: CASSLPGQGEQYF. The CDR3 region has the DNA TGTGCCAGCAGTTTACCGGGACAGGGGGAGCAGTACTTC. The full variable domain, with the rest looked up from reference TRBV28 and TRBJ2-7, is DVKVTQSSRYLVKRTGEKVFLECVQDMDHENMFWYRQDPGLGLRLIYFSYDVKMKEKGDIPEGYSVSREKKERFSLILESASTNQTSMYLCASSLPGQGEQYFGPGTRLTVT.

This chain uses TRBV7-9 with TRBJ2-3; a possible D gene is TRBD2 (6 bases). This CDR3 spans 16 amino acids. Germline V gene lookup returns CDR1 SEHNR and CDR2 FQNEAQ (reference sequence). The V end lost 4 bases, the J end lost 6 bases, and 20 bases lay between the germline ends. The CDR3 is CASSSEAGSAKDTQYF. CDR3 DNA: TGTGCCAGCAGCTCTGAGGCGGGATCTGCCAAGGATACGCAGTATTTT.

The genes are TRBV29-1 and TRBJ1-2, with D perhaps matching TRBD1 (5 bases). Germline V gene lookup returns CDR1 SQVTM and CDR2 ANQGSEA. V was cut by 0 bases and J by 2 bases, with 13 bases left in between. The CDR3 has 15 amino acids. The CDR3 spells CSVEERRDLNYGYTF. CDR3 DNA: TGCAGCGTTGAAGAAAGGCGGGACCTAAACTATGGCTACACCTTC.

The chain combines TRBV5-1 with TRBJ2-5; D uncertain. Germline CDR1 reads SGHRS; CDR2 reads YFSETQ. Trimming shortened V by 1 base and J by 2 bases, and 15 bases separated the two germline ends. The length of the CDR3 is 16 residues. In nucleotides, the CDR3 is TGCGCCAGCAGCTTGATCCGGCAGGCCCAACAAGAGACCCAGTACTTC. Its protein is CASSLIRQAQQETQYF.

In its sample, this clone was seen a few times. The chain employs TRBV2 and TRBJ1-4; a weak D match, TRBD1 (5 bases). V shed 6 bases and J shed 5 bases, with 10 bases lying between them. The CDR3 consists of 13 residues. The germline V gene has CDR1 SNHLY and CDR2 FYNNEI. The CDR3 spells CASRGLPNEKLFF. The CDR3, as DNA: TGTGCCAGCAGGGGGCTTCCAAATGAAAAACTGTTTTTT.

The chain uses TRBV7-6 and TRBJ2-5, with 10 bases identical to TRBD2. The CDR3 is 14 residues long. The trim removed 4 bases at V and 4 bases at J, leaving 3 bases unmatched. Germline lookup yields CDR1 SGHVS and CDR2 FNYEAQ. The CDR3 sequence is CASSSRTSGETQYF. In DNA, the CDR3 is TGTGCCAGCAGCTCAAGGACTAGCGGAGAGACCCAGTACTTC.